These T cell receptor beta chains were read from a single sample in a study of blood T cell repertoires in COVID-19. The table came from immunoSEQ multiplex PCR; TCRdb's copy has only in-frame clones and leaves some out. The table lists roughly 420,000 clones, around 89% of them singletons. The sequenced material came from PBMCs or T cells enriched from blood (not recorded which). The receptors come from a woman aged 25-40 years with acute COVID-19. Each CDR3 is given with its conserved first and last residue. A D gene is named only where the DNA matches it firmly. Some rows mark clone size as missing; the rest say once, few, many or name a class of expanded clone.

J gene: TRBJ1-4
V gene: TRBV27
clone size: NA
D gene: TRBD1
CDR3 DNA: TGTGCCAGCAGTTCCTGGGTCCCGGGACAGGGGATGGGGGAAAAACTGTTTTTT
CDR3 protein: CASSSWVPGQGMGEKLFF

J gene: TRBJ2-1
V gene: TRBV29-1
clone size: NA
D gene: TRBD2
CDR3 DNA: TGCAGCGCGGTACTAGCGGGGGGGCTCAATGAGCAGTTCTTC
CDR3 protein: CSAVLAGGLNEQFF

J gene: TRBJ1-6
V gene: TRBV12-5
clone size: NA
D gene: TRBD1
CDR3 DNA: TGTGCTAGTGGTTTGGCACCCGGACAGGGGTATAATTCACCCCTCCACTTT
CDR3 protein: CASGLAPGQGYNSPLHF

J gene: TRBJ2-5
V gene: TRBV19
clone size: NA
D gene: TRBD1
CDR3 DNA: TGTGCCAGTAGTACCTTCGGACAGGCCTCTAGGGAGACCCAGTACTTC
CDR3 protein: CASSTFGQASRETQYF

J gene: TRBJ2-1
V gene: TRBV24-1
clone size: NA
D gene: NA
CDR3 DNA: TGTGCCACCAGTGATTTGCAGGGCCAAGATGAGCAGTTCTTC
CDR3 protein: CATSDLQGQDEQFF

J gene: TRBJ2-2
V gene: TRBV27
clone size: NA
D gene: TRBD1
CDR3 DNA: TGTGCCAGCAGTTTACCGGGACAGGGAATCACCGGGGAGCTGTTTTTT
CDR3 protein: CASSLPGQGITGELFF

J gene: TRBJ1-2
V gene: TRBV7-9
clone size: NA
D gene: NA
CDR3 DNA: TGTGCCAGCAGCTTGATCACCCGGAGGGGCGGGACCTATGGCTACACCTTC
CDR3 protein: CASSLITRRGGTYGYTF

J gene: TRBJ1-1
V gene: TRBV12-3/TRBV12-4
clone size: NA
D gene: TRBD1
CDR3 DNA: TGTGCCAGCAGGCCAGGGGGCACTGAAGCTTTCTTT
CDR3 protein: CASRPGGTEAFF

J gene: TRBJ2-7
V gene: TRBV30
clone size: NA
D gene: NA
CDR3 DNA: TGTGCCTCCGAGAAGGGGCTCGGCTACGAGCAGTACTTC
CDR3 protein: CASEKGLGYEQYF

J gene: TRBJ1-2
V gene: TRBV4-3
clone size: NA
D gene: TRBD1
CDR3 DNA: TGCGCCAGCAGCCAAGTCCTACGGGACAGGGACACCTTC
CDR3 protein: CASSQVLRDRDTF

J gene: TRBJ1-3
V gene: TRBV6-5
clone size: NA
D gene: TRBD1
CDR3 DNA: TGTGCCAGCAGCCTAACCGGGACAGGGGGAAACACCATATATTTT
CDR3 protein: CASSLTGTGGNTIYF

J gene: TRBJ2-1
V gene: TRBV7-3
clone size: NA
D gene: NA
CDR3 DNA: TGTGCCAGCAGCTTAGGTGCTACGACTGCCAATGAGCAGTTCTTC
CDR3 protein: CASSLGATTANEQFF

J gene: TRBJ1-5
V gene: TRBV5-6
clone size: NA
D gene: NA
CDR3 DNA: TGTGCCAGCAGCTTGGACAGAAATCAGCCCCAGCATTTT
CDR3 protein: CASSLDRNQPQHF

J gene: TRBJ2-3
V gene: TRBV9
clone size: once
D gene: NA
CDR3 DNA: TGTGCCAGCAGCGTAGATATCGTGCCGGCATCGGGTACGCAGTATTTT
CDR3 protein: CASSVDIVPASGTQYF

J gene: TRBJ1-1
V gene: TRBV6-1
clone size: NA
D gene: NA
CDR3 DNA: TGTGCCAGCAGTGAAGCCGGGACAACGAACACTGAAGCTTTCTTT
CDR3 protein: CASSEAGTTNTEAFF

J gene: TRBJ2-7
V gene: TRBV4-1
clone size: NA
D gene: NA
CDR3 DNA: TGCGCCAGCAGCCAAGTGGGCAGGATATACGAGCAGTACTTC
CDR3 protein: CASSQVGRIYEQYF

J gene: TRBJ2-2
V gene: TRBV6-1
clone size: few
D gene: NA
CDR3 DNA: TGTGCCAGCAGTGAAAAGGGCCTGGGGCCAGCCAAAACGAACACCGGGGAGCTGTTTTTT
CDR3 protein: CASSEKGLGPAKTNTGELFF

J gene: TRBJ1-2
V gene: TRBV11-1
clone size: NA
D gene: NA
CDR3 DNA: TGTGCCAGCAGCCTGTCAGACACGAACTATGGCTACACCTTC
CDR3 protein: CASSLSDTNYGYTF

J gene: TRBJ2-4
V gene: TRBV24-1
clone size: once
D gene: NA
CDR3 DNA: TGTGCCACCAGTGAAAACGGGGTTGGCAAAAACATTCAGTACTTC
CDR3 protein: CATSENGVGKNIQYF

J gene: TRBJ2-2
V gene: TRBV7-8
clone size: NA
D gene: TRBD1
CDR3 DNA: TGTGCCAGCAGCTCGCCTCCGGGACAGGTTCTGTTCAGGACCGGGGAGCTGTTTTTT
CDR3 protein: CASSSPPGQVLFRTGELFF

J gene: TRBJ1-6
V gene: TRBV29-1
clone size: NA
D gene: NA
CDR3 DNA: TGCAGCGTTGGGGGGCCAGACCTAAATTCACCCCTCCACTTT
CDR3 protein: CSVGGPDLNSPLHF

J gene: TRBJ2-6
V gene: TRBV28
clone size: once
D gene: NA
CDR3 DNA: TGTGCCAGCAGTTTACTTCTGAGCTCTGGGGCCAACGTCCTGACTTTC
CDR3 protein: CASSLLLSSGANVLTF

J gene: TRBJ1-2
V gene: TRBV18
clone size: NA
D gene: NA
CDR3 DNA: TGTGCCAGCTCACCTAGAGAGATGAATTCTAACTATGGCTACACCTTC
CDR3 protein: CASSPREMNSNYGYTF

J gene: TRBJ2-7
V gene: TRBV25-1
clone size: NA
D gene: TRBD1
CDR3 DNA: TGTGCCAGTTCTGTCGGGACAGGGACCTACGAGCAGTACTTC
CDR3 protein: CASSVGTGTYEQYF

J gene: TRBJ2-5
V gene: TRBV3-1/TRBV3-2
clone size: NA
D gene: TRBD2
CDR3 DNA: TGTGCCAGCAGCCAAGGGACTAGCGGGCAAGAGACCCAGTACTTC
CDR3 protein: CASSQGTSGQETQYF

J gene: TRBJ2-7
V gene: TRBV4-1
clone size: NA
D gene: NA
CDR3 DNA: TGCGCCAGCAGCCAAGATCTGGGCCCCGTGACCTACGAGCAGTACTTC
CDR3 protein: CASSQDLGPVTYEQYF

J gene: TRBJ2-1
V gene: TRBV4-1
clone size: few
D gene: TRBD2
CDR3 DNA: TGCGCCAGCAGCCAACTAACTAGCGGGGGGGCGAAGAATGAGCAGTTCTTC
CDR3 protein: CASSQLTSGGAKNEQFF

J gene: TRBJ1-4
V gene: TRBV5-5
clone size: once
D gene: NA
CDR3 DNA: TGTGCCAGCAGCTTGGGGGAGGGATTAGGGAATGAAAAACTGTTTTTT
CDR3 protein: CASSLGEGLGNEKLFF

J gene: TRBJ2-5
V gene: TRBV7-9
clone size: NA
D gene: NA
CDR3 DNA: TGTGCCAGCAGCTTAGGCCGGGCCGGAGGGTGGGAGACCCAGTACTTC
CDR3 protein: CASSLGRAGGWETQYF

J gene: TRBJ2-1
V gene: TRBV2
clone size: NA
D gene: NA
CDR3 DNA: TGTGCCAGCAGGGCCGACCGGGTCTTCTACAATGAGCAGTTCTTC
CDR3 protein: CASRADRVFYNEQFF

J gene: TRBJ2-5
V gene: TRBV25-1
clone size: NA
D gene: TRBD2
CDR3 DNA: TGTGCCAGCGCGGGGGTAATCCAAGAGACCCAGTACTTC
CDR3 protein: CASAGVIQETQYF

J gene: TRBJ1-2
V gene: TRBV29-1
clone size: NA
D gene: NA
CDR3 DNA: TGCAGCGTCCACGGCGGGGGGATCAATGGCTACACCTTC
CDR3 protein: CSVHGGGINGYTF

J gene: TRBJ2-1
V gene: TRBV7-3
clone size: NA
D gene: NA
CDR3 DNA: TGTGCCAGCAGCCGAGACAGTGCTGGGTACAATGAGCAGTTCTTC
CDR3 protein: CASSRDSAGYNEQFF

J gene: TRBJ2-3
V gene: TRBV5-1
clone size: few
D gene: NA
CDR3 DNA: TGCGCCAGCAGCTTGGGGACTGTTGAAACAGATACGCAGTATTTT
CDR3 protein: CASSLGTVETDTQYF

J gene: TRBJ2-5
V gene: TRBV7-3
clone size: NA
D gene: NA
CDR3 DNA: TGTGCCAGCAGCTTCCTAAGCGTGGAGGGGCAAGAGACCCAGTACTTC
CDR3 protein: CASSFLSVEGQETQYF

J gene: TRBJ2-1
V gene: TRBV5-5
clone size: NA
D gene: TRBD2
CDR3 DNA: TGTGCCAGCAGGCCGGAGCACGCTAGCGGGGTAGGATCCTACAATGAGCAGTTCTTC
CDR3 protein: CASRPEHASGVGSYNEQFF

J gene: TRBJ1-1
V gene: TRBV11-2
clone size: NA
D gene: NA
CDR3 DNA: TGTGCCAGCAGCTTAGGACCGAATCGGGGGGCCGACACTGAAGCTTTCTTT
CDR3 protein: CASSLGPNRGADTEAFF

J gene: TRBJ2-5
V gene: TRBV7-3
clone size: NA
D gene: NA
CDR3 DNA: TGTGCCAGCAGCCCCCAACCCGGGGAGACCCAGTACTTC
CDR3 protein: CASSPQPGETQYF

J gene: TRBJ2-7
V gene: TRBV29-1
clone size: NA
D gene: TRBD2
CDR3 DNA: TGCAGCGTTGACGGACTAGAGGGTGAGTACGAGCAGTACTTC
CDR3 protein: CSVDGLEGEYEQYF

J gene: TRBJ1-1
V gene: TRBV29-1
clone size: NA
D gene: TRBD1
CDR3 DNA: TGCAGCGTTGACACATCGGGACAGGGGGCTTTCTTT
CDR3 protein: CSVDTSGQGAFF

J gene: TRBJ2-2
V gene: TRBV9
clone size: once
D gene: NA
CDR3 DNA: TGTGCCAGCAGCCCCTCGCTCGGGGGAGCCGGGGAGCTGTTTTTT
CDR3 protein: CASSPSLGGAGELFF